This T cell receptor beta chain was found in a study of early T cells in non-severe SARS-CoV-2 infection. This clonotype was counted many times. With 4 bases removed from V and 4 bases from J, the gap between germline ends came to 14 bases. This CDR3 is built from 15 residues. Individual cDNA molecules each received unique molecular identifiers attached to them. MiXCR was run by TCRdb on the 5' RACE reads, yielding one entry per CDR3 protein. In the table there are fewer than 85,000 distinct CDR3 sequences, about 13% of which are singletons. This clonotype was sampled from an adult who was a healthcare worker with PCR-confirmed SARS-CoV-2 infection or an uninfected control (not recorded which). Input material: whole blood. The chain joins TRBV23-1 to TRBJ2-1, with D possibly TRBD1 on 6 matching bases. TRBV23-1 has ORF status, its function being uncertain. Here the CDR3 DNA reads TGCGCCAGCAGTCCCCCGCAGGACAGATACAATGAGCAGTTCTTC. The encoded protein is CASSPPQDRYNEQFF.